A selection of T cell receptor beta chains follows, all from one sample in a study of response to subunit inactivated influenza vaccine. TCRdb itself ran the RT-PCR reads through MiXCR, one entry per CDR3 protein. The table has over 400,000 distinct CDR3 sequences, approximately 13% seen once. Sequenced material: PBMCs from blood, taken more than 35 days after vaccination. The receptor source for this set is a middle-aged man who received an inactivated influenza vaccine. The CDR3 runs from the conserved cysteine through the conserved F or W. The order of the fields is V gene, J gene, D gene, clone size, CDR3 DNA, CDR3 protein. The D gene is left open where the match is weak. Rows may omit the clone size; those that give it use once, few, many or a size class.

TRBV2,TRBJ2-7,.,few,TGTGCCAGCAGTGAGGAGGTCGAGCAGTACTTC,CASSEEVEQYF
TRBV11-2,TRBJ2-1,.,.,TGTGCCAGCAGCACGCAGTCCCCCAATGAGCAGTTCTTC,CASSTQSPNEQFF
TRBV7-9,TRBJ2-3,.,few,TGTGCCAGCAGCTTTGGCCCTGGGGGGGCCTACGATACGCAGTATTTT,CASSFGPGGAYDTQYF
TRBV7-9,TRBJ2-7,.,.,TGTGCCAGCAGCCTATTGAACTCCTACGAGCAGTACTTC,CASSLLNSYEQYF
TRBV29-1,TRBJ2-3,TRBD2,.,TGCAGCGTTACTAGGACTAGCTTCGTCACAGATACGCAGTATTTT,CSVTRTSFVTDTQYF
TRBV6-2/TRBV6-3,TRBJ2-7,TRBD1,.,TGTGCCAGCAGTTCATACCCTGGGACAGGCAATTCCTACGAGCAGTACTTC,CASSSYPGTGNSYEQYF
TRBV6-1,TRBJ2-7,.,few,TGTGCCACTAAAGGAGTCCGGGGTGGCTACGAGCAGTACTTC,CATKGVRGGYEQYF
TRBV6-1,TRBJ2-4,TRBD1,few,TGTGCCAGCAGCCTGGGACAGGGGGCAAACATTCAGTACTTC,CASSLGQGANIQYF
TRBV5-5,TRBJ1-2,.,few,TGTGCCAGCAGCTTGGCCCTGCAGGGTAGGTCTGGCTACACCTTC,CASSLALQGRSGYTF
TRBV7-9,TRBJ2-1,.,few,TGTGCCAGCAGCTCCAGTCCCGGGACTTCCTACAATGAGCAGTTCTTC,CASSSSPGTSYNEQFF
TRBV15,TRBJ1-1,.,few,TGTGCCACCACCCGACAGGATAGCACTGAAGCTTTCTTT,CATTRQDSTEAFF
TRBV9,TRBJ2-7,TRBD2,many,TGTGCCAGCAGCGTAGATGGGGGGGCCTACGAGCAGTACTTC,CASSVDGGAYEQYF
TRBV18,TRBJ2-4,.,many,TGTGCCAGCTCCGACTATGCAGCCAAAAACATTCAGTACTTC,CASSDYAAKNIQYF
TRBV5-1,TRBJ2-7,TRBD1,.,TGCGCCAGCTCCAACTTCCCGGGACAGTCGCCCTACGAGCAGTACTTC,CASSNFPGQSPYEQYF
TRBV12-3/TRBV12-4,TRBJ1-1,TRBD1,many,TGTGCCAGCAGTCCTACAGGGGTGAACACTGAAGCTTTCTTT,CASSPTGVNTEAFF
TRBV6-5,TRBJ2-5,TRBD1,few,TGTGCCAGCAGTTCCACTAACAGGGGGCGAGGAGAGACCCAGTACTTC,CASSSTNRGRGETQYF
TRBV6-2/TRBV6-3,TRBJ2-3,TRBD2,few,TGTGCCAGCAAGTGGACTAGCGCAGATACGCAGTATTTT,CASKWTSADTQYF
TRBV5-1,TRBJ2-3,.,.,TGCGCCAGCAGCTTGGGGATCGCCACGAGCACAGATACGCAGTATTTT,CASSLGIATSTDTQYF
TRBV12-3/TRBV12-4,TRBJ2-3,.,.,TGTGCCAGCAGTGCCCAGGGATATACGCAGTATTTT,CASSAQGYTQYF
TRBV25-1,TRBJ2-1,.,.,TGTGCCAGCAGTACCGGACAGACCTATAGCTACAATGAGCAGTTCTTC,CASSTGQTYSYNEQFF
TRBV24-1,TRBJ2-1,.,few,TGTGCCACCAGTGCCCGGGGTTTTGGGTTAAATGAGCAGTTCTTC,CATSARGFGLNEQFF
TRBV12-3/TRBV12-4,TRBJ1-4,.,many,TGTGCCAGCAGTTCGTGGGGGAGGGAAGAAAAACTGTTTTTT,CASSSWGREEKLFF
TRBV6-1,TRBJ2-7,TRBD1,few,TGTGCCAGCAGTGTCCGGGACAGGGTCTCCTACGAGCAGTACTTC,CASSVRDRVSYEQYF
TRBV6-6,TRBJ2-7,.,.,TGTGCCACTGGAGGAGCCTACGAGCAGTACTTC,CATGGAYEQYF
TRBV18,TRBJ2-7,.,once,TGTGCCAGCTCCTTAGGGCCGATTTTTTTCTACGAGCAGTACTTC,CASSLGPIFFYEQYF
TRBV20-1,TRBJ2-7,.,few,TGCAGTGCTAGAGATCGCCAAGGGCTGCCACCCTACGAGCAGTACTTC,CSARDRQGLPPYEQYF
TRBV6-2/TRBV6-3,TRBJ2-3,.,.,TGTGCCAGCACGATCCGACGCACAGATACGCAGTATTTT,CASTIRRTDTQYF
TRBV5-1,TRBJ1-4,TRBD1,few,TGCGCCAGCAGCCCCGGGGACAGGGAGGTTGAAAAACTGTTTTTT,CASSPGDREVEKLFF
TRBV20-1,TRBJ2-7,TRBD2,few,TGCAGTGCTCGAGGGGGAGCTAGCGGGCACGAGCAGTACTTC,CSARGGASGHEQYF
TRBV3-1,TRBJ2-4,TRBD1,once,TGTGCCAGCAGCCACCGGGGACAGTCTATCATTCAGTACTTC,CASSHRGQSIIQYF
TRBV11-2,TRBJ1-2,TRBD1,.,TGTGCCAGCAGCCTGACCCCGACAGGGGATTATGGCTACACCTTC,CASSLTPTGDYGYTF
TRBV4-3,TRBJ2-1,TRBD2,.,TGCGCCAGCAGCCCGACAAGGACTAGCGGGAATTACAATGAGCAGTTCTTC,CASSPTRTSGNYNEQFF
TRBV15,TRBJ2-1,TRBD2,.,TGTGCCACCGGACTAGCGGGAGGTGGTGATGAGCAGTTCTTC,CATGLAGGGDEQFF
TRBV15,TRBJ2-6,.,many,TGTGCCACCAGCAGAAGATCCCCTGGGGCCAACGTCCTGACTTTC,CATSRRSPGANVLTF
TRBV5-4,TRBJ2-7,TRBD1,.,TGTGCCAGCGGCCGTGGACAGGGATCCTACGAGCAGTACTTC,CASGRGQGSYEQYF
TRBV7-9,TRBJ2-3,TRBD2,.,TGTGCCAGCAGCTTAGGGCGGGGGGTCACAGATACGCAGTATTTT,CASSLGRGVTDTQYF
TRBV6-1,TRBJ2-3,.,.,TGTGCCAGCAGACTTCGCGGAATTAGCACAGATACGCAGTATTTT,CASRLRGISTDTQYF
TRBV29-1,TRBJ2-1,.,few,TGCAGCGTTGAGTTGGGAGACTCCTACAATGAGCAGTTCTTC,CSVELGDSYNEQFF
TRBV6-2/TRBV6-3,TRBJ1-4,.,.,TGTGCCAGCAGGATTCCAGGGTCGGGTAATGAAAAACTGTTTTTT,CASRIPGSGNEKLFF
TRBV13,TRBJ2-1,.,.,TGTGCCAGCAGCCCACGACTGTACTCCTACAATGAGCAGTTCTTC,CASSPRLYSYNEQFF
TRBV4-3,TRBJ2-6,.,few,TGCGCCAGCAGCCGGGATTGGGGGAAAGGGGCCAACGTCCTGACTTTC,CASSRDWGKGANVLTF
TRBV7-2,TRBJ2-7,TRBD1,.,TGTGCCAGCAGCCTGGGGACAGGCCCAACCTACGAGCAGTACTTC,CASSLGTGPTYEQYF
TRBV7-8,TRBJ2-3,TRBD1,.,TGTGCCAGCAGCAAAATCCGGGACAGACTGAATACGCAGTATTTT,CASSKIRDRLNTQYF
TRBV5-1,TRBJ1-1,.,.,TGCGCCAGCACGAGGGGGATGAACACTGAAGCTTTCTTT,CASTRGMNTEAFF
TRBV5-1,TRBJ2-2,.,few,TGCGCCAGCAGCTTAACTGTACAGGGCACCGGGGAGCTGTTTTTT,CASSLTVQGTGELFF
TRBV20-1,TRBJ1-1,.,few,TGCAGTGCTGATACAGGGATGGGGTTTAGTACTGAAGCTTTCTTT,CSADTGMGFSTEAFF
TRBV24-1,TRBJ2-5,.,few,TGTGCCACCAGTGGAAGCCATTTAGAGACCCAGTACTTC,CATSGSHLETQYF
TRBV20-1,TRBJ2-7,TRBD2,few,TGCAGTGCTCATGATCCCAGCGGGAGGAGGTCCTACGAGCAGTACTTC,CSAHDPSGRRSYEQYF
TRBV6-6,TRBJ2-7,.,many,TGTGCCAGCAGCCCGAGGGACAACTACGAGCAGTACTTC,CASSPRDNYEQYF